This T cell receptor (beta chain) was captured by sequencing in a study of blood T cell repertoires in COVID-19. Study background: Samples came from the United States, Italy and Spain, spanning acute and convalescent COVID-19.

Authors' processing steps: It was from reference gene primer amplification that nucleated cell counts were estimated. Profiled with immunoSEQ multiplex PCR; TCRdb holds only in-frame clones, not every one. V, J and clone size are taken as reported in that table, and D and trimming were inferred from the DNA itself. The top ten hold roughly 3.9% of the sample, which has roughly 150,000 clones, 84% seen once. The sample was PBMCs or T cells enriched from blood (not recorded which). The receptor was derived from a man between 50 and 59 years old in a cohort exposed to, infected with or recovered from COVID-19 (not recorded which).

CDR3 DNA sequence: TGTGCCAGCAGCCTGGGACAGTCGAGTAGCGAGCAGTACTTC. Protein: CASSLGQSSSEQYF. The rearrangement links TRBV7-9 to TRBJ2-7; 7 nucleotides agree with TRBD1. J lost 6 bases, V lost 5 bases, and 10 bases had no gene match. CDR3 length: 14 residues. CDR1 is SEHNR, CDR2 FQNEAQ, per germline (reference sequence).